The 22 T cell receptor beta chains below come from one sample, sequenced in a study of blood T cell repertoires in COVID-19. The repertoire was sequenced with immunoSEQ multiplex PCR; TCRdb's copy has only in-frame clones and lacks some. The table lists fewer than 500,000 clones, around 88% of them singletons, with approximately 4.3% in the top ten. Sequenced: peripheral blood. These receptors all come from a woman in her 30s with acute or convalescent COVID-19.

The rearrangement links TRBV27 to TRBJ2-6, with D perhaps matching TRBD1 (6 bases). Trimming shortened V by 4 bases and J by 2 bases, and 12 bases separated the two germline ends. Germline CDR1 and CDR2: MNHEY and SMNVEV (reference sequence). This CDR3 has 16 amino acids. The DNA of the CDR3 is TGTGCCAGCAGTTACAGAACAGGGACTGGGGCCAACGTCCTGACTTTC. This gives the protein CASSYRTGTGANVLTF.

The chain combines TRBV7-3 with TRBJ1-2, with D perhaps TRBD1 (6 bases). Trimming cost V 5 bases and J 4 bases, with 11 bases left between them. The germline gives CDR1 SGHTA, CDR2 FQGTGA. The CDR3 extends over 13 amino acids. CDR3 region: CASSPGVGYGYTF. The CDR3 DNA is TGTGCCAGCAGCCCAGGGGTTGGCTATGGCTACACCTTC.

The V and J genes are TRBV11-1 and TRBJ1-6; D is uncertain. Germline V CDR1 and CDR2: SGHAT, FQDESV (reference sequence). V was pared by 4 bases and J by 10 bases, with 11 bases between. The CDR3 covers 13 residues. Here the CDR3 reads CASSSARGSPLHF. The CDR3 bases are TGTGCCAGCAGCTCTGCCCGGGGATCACCCCTCCACTTT. The whole variable domain, remainder taken from reference TRBV11-1 and TRBJ1-6, is EAEVAQSPRYKITEKSQAVAFWCDPISGHATLYWYRQILGQGPELLVQFQDESVVDDSQLPKDRFSAERLKGVDSTLKIQPAELGDSAMYLCASSSARGSPLHFGNGTRLTVT.

The chain is built from TRBV30 and TRBJ1-2; the D is unclear. The CDR3 length is 11 residues. Germline CDR1 and CDR2: GTSNPN and SVGIG (reference sequence). Trimming removed 3 bases at V and 4 bases at J, with 6 bases between. The CDR3 region is CAWRAGYGYTF. As DNA, the CDR3 is TGTGCCTGGAGGGCGGGCTATGGCTACACCTTC.

CDR3 sequence reads: CASSVPAGGPTDTQYF. The CDR3 bases are TGTGCCAGCAGTGTACCAGCGGGGGGGCCAACAGATACGCAGTATTTT. V and J are TRBV2 and TRBJ2-3, with 10 bases fitting TRBD2. CDR1 and CDR2 (germline): SNHLY, FYNNEI. V lost 4 bases and J lost 3; bases outside the gene matches: 7. This CDR3 has 16 residues.

The chain uses TRBV7-8 and TRBJ2-5; 8 bases line up with TRBD2. Germline CDR1 SGHVS, CDR2 FQNEAQ. Trimming removed 8 bases from V and 0 bases from J; junction bases left unmatched: 5. CDR3 length: 14 amino acids. The CDR3 region is CASGGLGDQETQYF. CDR3 sequence (DNA): TGTGCCAGCGGGGGACTAGGGGACCAAGAGACCCAGTACTTC.

This chain links TRBV24-1 with TRBJ2-1, with a possible D match to TRBD1 (5 bases). The V gene's germline CDR1 is KGHDR and CDR2 SFDVKD. The CDR3 totals 15 residues. V was shortened by 9 bases and J by 8 bases, with 22 bases between the two germline ends. CDR3 coding DNA: TGTGCCACCCAGGGTAGGGCAAGACTTGGGGATGAGCAGTTCTTC. Protein product: CATQGRARLGDEQFF.

This chain connects TRBV9 to TRBJ2-5; TRBD2 agrees at 8 bases. V lost 0 bases and J lost 5; bases outside the gene matches: 9. Germline CDR1 and CDR2: SGDLS and YYNGEE. This CDR3 has 16 residues. This CDR3 is CASSVDPGGPWETQYF. CDR3 DNA sequence: TGTGCCAGCAGCGTAGATCCGGGGGGGCCTTGGGAGACCCAGTACTTC.

The chain uses TRBV11-2 and TRBJ2-1; D perhaps matches TRBD1 (6 bases). V was shortened by 5 bases and J by 8 bases, with 13 bases between the two germline ends. The CDR3 contains 13 residues. Germline CDR1 SGHAT, CDR2 FQNNGV. This CDR3 is CASSTGHPDEQFF. The CDR3, as DNA: TGTGCCAGCAGCACGGGACACCCCGATGAGCAGTTCTTC.

The chain recombines TRBV2 with TRBJ2-7, with D perhaps matching TRBD2 (7 bases). Trimming shortened V by 6 bases and J by 0 bases, and 15 bases separated the two germline ends. This CDR3 comprises 15 residues. Germline V lookup: CDR1 SNHLY, CDR2 FYNNEI. The CDR3: CASRGGRLSSYEQYF. The CDR3 DNA is TGTGCCAGCAGGGGGGGGCGCTTAAGCTCCTACGAGCAGTACTTC.

CDR3 sequence: CASSLSPGEQYF. The CDR3 coding sequence is TGCGCCAGCAGCTTGTCTCCGGGTGAGCAGTACTTC. The chain uses TRBV5-1 and TRBJ2-7; no reliable D call. The germline V gene has CDR1 SGHRS and CDR2 YFSETQ. CDR3 length: 12 amino acids. The V gene lost 1 base and the J gene lost 7 bases, with 9 bases spanning the gap.

The chain links TRBV21-1 to TRBJ1-2. TRBV21-1 is a listed pseudogene. This CDR3 spans 11 amino acids. CDR3 in amino acids: CASSSRPGGTF. In nucleotides, the CDR3 is TGTGCCAGCAGCTCCCGACCAGGAGGCACCTTC.

The rearrangement uses TRBV29-1 and TRBJ2-5; 14 positions agree with TRBD2. This CDR3 spans 15 amino acids. In germline, CDR1 is SQVTM, CDR2 ANQGSEA. With 6 bases clipped from V and 3 bases from J, the junction kept 6 bases outside the gene matches. CDR3 DNA sequence: TGCAGCGTAGTGGGGACTAGCGGGGGAAAAGAGACCCAGTACTTC. Translated, it gives CSVVGTSGGKETQYF. Filled out from reference TRBV29-1 and TRBJ2-5, the complete variable domain reads SAVISQKPSRDICQRGTSLTIQCQVDSQVTMMFWYRQQPGQSLTLIATANQGSEATYESGFVIDKFPISRPNLTFSTLTVSNMSPEDSSIYLCSVVGTSGGKETQYFGPGTRLLVL.

This chain uses TRBV11-2 with TRBJ2-3; 9 bases map to TRBD2. The ends lost 1 base at V and 4 bases at J; junction bases unmatched: 9. The germline CDR1 and CDR2 sequences are SGHAT and FQNNGV. The CDR3 is made up of 17 amino acids. This CDR3 is CASSLVVKASGADTQYF. The CDR3 DNA follows: TGTGCCAGCAGCTTAGTGGTTAAGGCTAGCGGGGCAGATACGCAGTATTTT.

The rearrangement uses TRBV4-1 and TRBJ2-7; D unresolved. CDR3 size: 11 residues. The V gene lost 1 base and the J gene lost 4 bases, with 2 bases spanning the gap. Per germline, CDR1 MGHRA and CDR2 YSYEKL. As DNA, the CDR3 is TGCGCCAGCAGCCAAGCGTACGAGCAGTACTTC. This codes for CASSQAYEQYF.

The V and J genes are TRBV5-1 and TRBJ2-1; 9 bases fit TRBD1. With 4 bases clipped from V and 8 bases from J, the junction kept 10 bases outside the gene matches. The CDR3 covers 15 residues. CDR1 and CDR2 (germline): SGHRS, YFSETQ. DNA for the CDR3: TGCGCCAGCAGCCCGGAGGGACAGGGTCTCGATGAGCAGTTCTTC. Translated, it gives CASSPEGQGLDEQFF.

The chain carries TRBV10-3 and TRBJ2-7, with D unresolved. CDR1 and CDR2 from the germline V gene are ENHRY and SYGVKD. The CDR3 has 16 residues. The V end was cut by 4 bases, the J end by 7 bases, with 23 bases between. CDR3 nucleotide sequence: TGTGCCATCAGTGTTTCCCGGGTGGAAACTACTCGTGAGCAGTACTTC. Protein: CAISVSRVETTREQYF.

The chain combines TRBV12-5 with TRBJ1-5; 8 bases agree with TRBD1. Per germline, CDR1 LGHNT and CDR2 FRNRAP. This CDR3 has 17 residues. V dropped 3 bases and J dropped 6; count of bases not matched to a gene: 13. CDR3 in DNA: TGTGCTAGTGGTTTTAGGGGGATGGGCAGGGGGCGTCAGCCCCAGCATTTT. This gives the protein CASGFRGMGRGRQPQHF.

V and J are TRBV30 and TRBJ2-5; TRBD1 agrees at 10 bases. The V segment lost 2 bases and the J segment 4 bases; nucleotides outside the gene matches: 16. The CDR3 has 18 amino acids. Germline loops: CDR1 GTSNPN, CDR2 SVGIG (reference sequence). The CDR3 loop reads CAWSKGQGKRGGRETQYF. The CDR3 bases are TGTGCCTGGAGTAAGGGACAGGGGAAACGAGGCGGGCGAGAGACCCAGTACTTC.

The chain combines TRBV19 with TRBJ1-1; TRBD1 is a possible D gene (5 bases). The germline V gene encodes CDR1 LNHDA and CDR2 SQIVND (reference sequence). The CDR3 consists of 15 residues. Trimming cost V 7 bases and J 3 bases, with 18 bases left between them. DNA for the CDR3: TGTGCCAGTACTTATACAACAGGAGGGGACACTGAAGCTTTCTTT. Amino acid sequence: CASTYTTGGDTEAFF.

The chain uses TRBV7-9 and TRBJ2-5, with D maybe TRBD2 (5 bases). V lost 1 base and J lost 10, with 10 bases in between. This CDR3 comprises 12 residues. Per germline, CDR1 SEHNR and CDR2 FQNEAQ (reference sequence). The CDR3: CASSLGLRGQYF. CDR3 coding DNA: TGTGCCAGCAGCTTAGGTCTCCGGGGCCAGTACTTC.

The chain recombines TRBV21-1 with TRBJ1-5; TRBD1 is the table's D call, not checked against the DNA. TRBV21-1 is assigned pseudogene status. This CDR3 has 14 amino acids. As DNA, the CDR3 is TGTGCCAGCAGCGCACAGGGTTGGTGGCAGCCCCAGCATTTT. It yields the protein CASSAQGWWQPQHF.